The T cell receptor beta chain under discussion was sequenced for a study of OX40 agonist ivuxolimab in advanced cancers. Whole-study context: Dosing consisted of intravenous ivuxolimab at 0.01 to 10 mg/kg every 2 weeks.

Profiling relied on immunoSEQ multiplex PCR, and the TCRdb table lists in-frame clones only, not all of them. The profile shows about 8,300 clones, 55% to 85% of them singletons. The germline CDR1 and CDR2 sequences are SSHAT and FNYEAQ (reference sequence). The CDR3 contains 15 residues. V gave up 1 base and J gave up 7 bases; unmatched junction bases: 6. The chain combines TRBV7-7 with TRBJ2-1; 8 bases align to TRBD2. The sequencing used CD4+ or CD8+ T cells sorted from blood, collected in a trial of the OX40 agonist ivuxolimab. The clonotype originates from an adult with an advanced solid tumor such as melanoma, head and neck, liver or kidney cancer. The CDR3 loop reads CASSLGGLEGNEQFF. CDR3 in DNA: TGTGCCAGCAGCTTAGGGGGACTAGAGGGTAATGAGCAGTTCTTC. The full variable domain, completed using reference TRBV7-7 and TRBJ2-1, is GAGVSQSPRYKVTKRGQDVTLRCDPISSHATLYWYQQALGQGPEFLTYFNYEAQPDKSGLPSDRFSAERPEGSISTLTIQRTEQRDSAMYRCASSLGGLEGNEQFFGPGTRLTVL.